This record covers a single T cell receptor beta chain. Its antigen is still unknown. Trimming removed 0 bases at V and 6 bases at J, with 8 bases between. This CDR3 region has 13 residues. Germline-derived CDR1 and CDR2 are LNHDA and SQIVND (reference sequence). Primers included in the PCR were 60 Vbeta and 13 Jbeta primers. Produced via immunoSEQ multiplex PCR; TCRdb's table is partial and in-frame only. The sample lists some 130,000 clones; over 80% were seen once. In nominal health when sampled, donors likely had unrecorded immune exposures nonetheless. The sample is drawn from a study of cytomegalovirus exposure and HLA in healthy donors. Points from the study as a whole: Roughly even sequencing depth across donors was the assumption behind the presence/absence analyses.

The sequence came from a man aged 35-49 years in good health and CMV-seronegative. The rearrangement uses TRBV19 and TRBJ1-1, with D possibly being TRBD1 (5 bases). Specimen: PBMCs. The CDR3 DNA sequence: TGTGCCAGTAGTATAGATTGGGGGGCTGAAGCTTTCTTT. Translating it yields CASSIDWGAEAFF.